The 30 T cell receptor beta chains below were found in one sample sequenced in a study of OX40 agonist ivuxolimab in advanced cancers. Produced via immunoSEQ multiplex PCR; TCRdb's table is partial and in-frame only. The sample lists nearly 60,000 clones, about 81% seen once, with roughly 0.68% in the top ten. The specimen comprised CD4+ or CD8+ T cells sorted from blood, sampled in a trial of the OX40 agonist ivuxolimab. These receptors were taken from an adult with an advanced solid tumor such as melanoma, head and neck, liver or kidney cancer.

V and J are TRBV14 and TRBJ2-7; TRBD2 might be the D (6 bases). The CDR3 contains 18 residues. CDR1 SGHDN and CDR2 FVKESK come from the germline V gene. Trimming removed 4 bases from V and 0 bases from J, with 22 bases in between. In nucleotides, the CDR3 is TGTGCCAGCAGCCCGAACCACTTCTCGCGGGGTCTCTCCTACGAGCAGTACTTC. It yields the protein CASSPNHFSRGLSYEQYF.

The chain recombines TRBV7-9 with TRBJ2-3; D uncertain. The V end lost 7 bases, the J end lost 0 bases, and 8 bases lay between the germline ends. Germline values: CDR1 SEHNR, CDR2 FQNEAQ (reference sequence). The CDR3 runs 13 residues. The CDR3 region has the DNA TGTGCCAGCACCACTTCTAGCACAGATACGCAGTATTTT. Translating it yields CASTTSSTDTQYF.

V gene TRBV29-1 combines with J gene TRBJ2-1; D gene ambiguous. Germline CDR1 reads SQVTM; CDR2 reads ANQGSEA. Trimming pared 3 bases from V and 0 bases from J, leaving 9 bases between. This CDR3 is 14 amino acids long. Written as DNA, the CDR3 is TGCAGCGTTGATCGCCTGAGCTCCTACAATGAGCAGTTCTTC. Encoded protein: CSVDRLSSYNEQFF.

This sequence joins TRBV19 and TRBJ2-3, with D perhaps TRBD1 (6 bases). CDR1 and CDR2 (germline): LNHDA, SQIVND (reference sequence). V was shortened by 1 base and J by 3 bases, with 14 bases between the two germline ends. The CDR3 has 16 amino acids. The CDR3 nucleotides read TGTGCCAGTAGTATAGTTCGACAGGTAATGACAGATACGCAGTATTTT. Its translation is CASSIVRQVMTDTQYF.

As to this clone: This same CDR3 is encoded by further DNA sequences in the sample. The CDR3 DNA is TGTGCCAGCTCACCAGACAGTTCCTACGAGCAGTACTTC. Its translation is CASSPDSSYEQYF. The genes are TRBV18 and TRBJ2-7; D possibly corresponds to TRBD1 (5 bases). This CDR3 contains 13 residues. CDR1 is KGHSH, CDR2 LQKENI, per germline. Trimming pared 2 bases from V and 1 base from J, leaving 6 bases between.

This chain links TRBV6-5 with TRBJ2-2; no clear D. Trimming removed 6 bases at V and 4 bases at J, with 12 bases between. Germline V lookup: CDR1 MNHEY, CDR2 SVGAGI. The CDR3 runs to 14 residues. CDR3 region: CASSLDIRTGELFF. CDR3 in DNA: TGTGCCAGCAGCCTAGATATTCGCACCGGGGAGCTGTTTTTT.

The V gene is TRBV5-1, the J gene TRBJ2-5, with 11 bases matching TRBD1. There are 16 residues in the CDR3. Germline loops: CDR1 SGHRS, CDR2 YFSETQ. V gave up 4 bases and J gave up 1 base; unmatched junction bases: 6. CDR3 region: CASSTGTGGFQETQYF. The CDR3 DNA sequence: TGCGCCAGCAGCACCGGGACAGGGGGTTTCCAAGAGACCCAGTACTTC.

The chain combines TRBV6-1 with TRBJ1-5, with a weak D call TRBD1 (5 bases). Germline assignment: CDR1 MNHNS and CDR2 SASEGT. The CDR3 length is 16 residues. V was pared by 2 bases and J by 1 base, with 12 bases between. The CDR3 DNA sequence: TGTGCCAGCAGTGAAAATGGGGGACTGAGCAATCAGCCCCAGCATTTT. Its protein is CASSENGGLSNQPQHF.

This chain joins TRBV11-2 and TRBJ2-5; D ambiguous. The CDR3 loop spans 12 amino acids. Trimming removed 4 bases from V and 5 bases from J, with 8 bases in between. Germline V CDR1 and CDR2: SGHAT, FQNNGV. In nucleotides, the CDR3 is TGTGCCAGCAGCTCAAGCCGGGAGACCCAGTACTTC. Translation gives CASSSSRETQYF. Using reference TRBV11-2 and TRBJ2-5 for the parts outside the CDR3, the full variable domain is EAGVAQSPRYKIIEKRQSVAFWCNPISGHATLYWYQQILGQGPKLLIQFQNNGVVDDSQLPKDRFSAERLKGVDSTLKIQPAKLEDSAVYLCASSSSRETQYFGPGTRLLVL.

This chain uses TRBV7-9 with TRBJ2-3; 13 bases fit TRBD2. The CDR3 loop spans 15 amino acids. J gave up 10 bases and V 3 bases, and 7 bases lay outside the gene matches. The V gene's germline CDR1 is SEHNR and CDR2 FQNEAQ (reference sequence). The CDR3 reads CASSFAGTSGVAQYF. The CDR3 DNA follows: TGTGCCAGCAGCTTCGCCGGGACTAGCGGGGTGGCGCAGTATTTT.

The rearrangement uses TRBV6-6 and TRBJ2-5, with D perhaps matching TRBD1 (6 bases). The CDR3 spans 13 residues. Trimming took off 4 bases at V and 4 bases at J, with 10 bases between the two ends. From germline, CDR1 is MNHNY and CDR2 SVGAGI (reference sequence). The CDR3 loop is CASSSMGAETQYF. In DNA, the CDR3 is TGTGCCAGCAGTTCAATGGGGGCAGAGACCCAGTACTTC.

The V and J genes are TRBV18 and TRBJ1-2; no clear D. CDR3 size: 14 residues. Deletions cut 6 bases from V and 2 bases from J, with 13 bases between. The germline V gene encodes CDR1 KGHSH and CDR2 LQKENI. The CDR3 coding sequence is TGTGCCAGCTCCCCGTCGAATTTCAACTATGGCTACACCTTC. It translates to CASSPSNFNYGYTF.

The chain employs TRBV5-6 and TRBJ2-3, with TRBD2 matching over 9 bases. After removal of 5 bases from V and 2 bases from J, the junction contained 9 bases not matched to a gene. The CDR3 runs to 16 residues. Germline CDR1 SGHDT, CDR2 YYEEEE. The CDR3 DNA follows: TGTGCCAGCAGTTCCGGGCTAGCGGGACTCACAGATACGCAGTATTTT. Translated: CASSSGLAGLTDTQYF.

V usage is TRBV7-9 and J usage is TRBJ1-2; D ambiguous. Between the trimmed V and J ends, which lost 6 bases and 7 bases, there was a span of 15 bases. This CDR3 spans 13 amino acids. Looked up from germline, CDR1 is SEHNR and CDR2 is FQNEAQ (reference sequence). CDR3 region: CASSPGSTGGYTF. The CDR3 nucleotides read TGTGCCAGCAGTCCAGGTTCGACGGGTGGCTACACCTTC.

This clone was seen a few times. The CDR3 DNA reads as TGTGCCAGCAGGGGACAGGGGACGGGGGGCACTGAAGCTTTCTTT. It codes for CASRGQGTGGTEAFF. V usage is TRBV2 and J usage is TRBJ1-1; 10 nucleotides line up with TRBD1. Trimming cost V 6 bases and J 4 bases; bases outside gene matches: 8. The CDR3 has 15 residues. Germline assignment: CDR1 SNHLY and CDR2 FYNNEI.

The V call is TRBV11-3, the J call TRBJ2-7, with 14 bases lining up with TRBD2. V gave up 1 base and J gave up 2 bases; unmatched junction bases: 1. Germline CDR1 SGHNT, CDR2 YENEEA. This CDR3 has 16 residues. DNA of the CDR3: TGTGCCAGCAGCTTAGCGACTAGCGGGGGGGCCTACGAGCAGTACTTC. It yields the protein CASSLATSGGAYEQYF.

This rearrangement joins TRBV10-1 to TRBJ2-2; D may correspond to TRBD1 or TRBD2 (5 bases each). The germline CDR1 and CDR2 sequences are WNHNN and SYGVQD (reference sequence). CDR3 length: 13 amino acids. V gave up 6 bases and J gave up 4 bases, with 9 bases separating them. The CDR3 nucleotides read TGCGCCAGCAGGAGGGGCGGCACCGGGGAGCTGTTTTTT. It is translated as CASRRGGTGELFF.

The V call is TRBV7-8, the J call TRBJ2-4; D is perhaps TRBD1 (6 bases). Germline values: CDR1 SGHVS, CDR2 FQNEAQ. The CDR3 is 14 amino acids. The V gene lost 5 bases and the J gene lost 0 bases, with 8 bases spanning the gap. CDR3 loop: CASSLRGAKNIQYF. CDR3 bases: TGTGCCAGCAGCCTCAGGGGAGCCAAAAACATTCAGTACTTC.

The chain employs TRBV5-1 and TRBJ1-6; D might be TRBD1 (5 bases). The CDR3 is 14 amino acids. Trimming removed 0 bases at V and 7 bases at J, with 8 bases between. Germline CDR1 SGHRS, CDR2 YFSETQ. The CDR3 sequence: CASSLAQGNSPLHF. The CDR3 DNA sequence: TGCGCCAGCAGCTTGGCGCAGGGAAATTCACCCCTCCACTTT.

CDR3 nucleotides: TGTGCCAGCAGCTTAGCGGCGGGGGGGGCTGGAGATACGCAGTATTTT. It translates to CASSLAAGGAGDTQYF. The chain carries TRBV7-2 and TRBJ2-3; 9 nucleotides align to TRBD2. After removal of 0 bases from V and 5 bases from J, the junction contained 6 bases not matched to a gene. CDR1 and CDR2 from the germline V gene are SGHTA and FQGNSA. The CDR3 contains 16 residues.

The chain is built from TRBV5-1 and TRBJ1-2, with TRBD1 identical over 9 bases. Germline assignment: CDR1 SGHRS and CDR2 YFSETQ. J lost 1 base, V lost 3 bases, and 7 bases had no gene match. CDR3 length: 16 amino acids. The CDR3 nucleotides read TGCGCCAGCAGCTCCCCATCGGGACAGGGTAACTATGGCTACACCTTC. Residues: CASSSPSGQGNYGYTF.

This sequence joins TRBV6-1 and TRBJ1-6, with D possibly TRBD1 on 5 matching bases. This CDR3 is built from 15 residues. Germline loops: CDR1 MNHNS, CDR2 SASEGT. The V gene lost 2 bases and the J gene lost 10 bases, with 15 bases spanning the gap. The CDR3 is CASSERLRGGSPLHF. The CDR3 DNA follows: TGTGCCAGCAGTGAACGTTTAAGGGGCGGCTCACCCCTCCACTTT.

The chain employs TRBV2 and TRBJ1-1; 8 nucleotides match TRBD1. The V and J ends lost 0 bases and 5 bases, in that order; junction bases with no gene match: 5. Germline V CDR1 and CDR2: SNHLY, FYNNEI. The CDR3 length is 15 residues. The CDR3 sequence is CASSEAAGGPTEAFF. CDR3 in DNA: TGTGCCAGCAGTGAAGCCGCAGGGGGCCCTACTGAAGCTTTCTTT. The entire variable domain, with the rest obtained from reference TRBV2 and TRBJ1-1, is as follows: EPEVTQTPSHQVTQMGQEVILRCVPISNHLYFYWYRQILGQKVEFLVSFYNNEISEKSEIFDDQFSVERPDGSNFTLKIRSTKLEDSAMYFCASSEAAGGPTEAFFGQGTRLTVV.

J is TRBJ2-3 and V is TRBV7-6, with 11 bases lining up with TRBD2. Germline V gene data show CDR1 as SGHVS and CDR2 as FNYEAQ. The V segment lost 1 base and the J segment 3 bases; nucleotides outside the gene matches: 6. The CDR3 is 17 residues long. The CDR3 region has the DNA TGTGCCAGCAGCTTAGGGACTAGCGGGTTAGGTACAGATACGCAGTATTTT. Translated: CASSLGTSGLGTDTQYF.

CDR3 DNA: TGTGCCAGCAGCTTTGGTGGAGAGACCCAGTACTTC. Translation: CASSFGGETQYF. V gene TRBV21-1 combines with J gene TRBJ2-5. TRBV21-1 is tagged as a pseudogene. The CDR3 has 12 residues.

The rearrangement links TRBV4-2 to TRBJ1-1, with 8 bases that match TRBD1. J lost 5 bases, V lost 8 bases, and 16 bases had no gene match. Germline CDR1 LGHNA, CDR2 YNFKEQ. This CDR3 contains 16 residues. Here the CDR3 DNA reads TGTGCCAGCGCATCAGGGGGCGCGAAGGTCTCTACTGAAGCTTTCTTT. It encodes CASASGGAKVSTEAFF.

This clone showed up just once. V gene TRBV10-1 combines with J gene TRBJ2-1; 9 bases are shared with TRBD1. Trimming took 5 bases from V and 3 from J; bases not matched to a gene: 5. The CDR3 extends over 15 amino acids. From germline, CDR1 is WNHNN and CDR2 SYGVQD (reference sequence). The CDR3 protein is CASSLPGQGYNEQFF. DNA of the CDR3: TGCGCCAGCAGTTTACCGGGACAGGGCTACAATGAGCAGTTCTTC.

CDR3 nucleotide sequence: TGTGCCAGTAGACCGGGACAGGGGCCTTACGAGCAGTACTTC. As protein: CASRPGQGPYEQYF. V gene TRBV19 combines with J gene TRBJ2-7; 10 bases map to TRBD1. The germline CDR1 and CDR2 sequences are LNHDA and SQIVND (reference sequence). Trimming at V came to 6 bases and at J to 4 bases, leaving 6 bases not matched to a gene. There are 14 residues in the CDR3.

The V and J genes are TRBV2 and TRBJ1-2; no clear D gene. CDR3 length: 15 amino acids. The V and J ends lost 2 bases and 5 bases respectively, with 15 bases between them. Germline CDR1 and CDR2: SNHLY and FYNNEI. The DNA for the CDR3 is TGTGCCAGCAGTGAATATAGGGAAAATGGGTATGGCTACACCTTC. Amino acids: CASSEYRENGYGYTF.

CDR3 sequence reads: CASSEVPNDGYTF. In DNA, the CDR3 is TGCGCCAGCAGTGAGGTACCCAACGATGGCTACACCTTC. The chain carries TRBV10-1 and TRBJ1-2; D uncertain. Deletions cut 2 bases from V and 6 bases from J, with 10 bases between. Germline assignment: CDR1 WNHNN and CDR2 SYGVQD (reference sequence). The CDR3 runs 13 residues.